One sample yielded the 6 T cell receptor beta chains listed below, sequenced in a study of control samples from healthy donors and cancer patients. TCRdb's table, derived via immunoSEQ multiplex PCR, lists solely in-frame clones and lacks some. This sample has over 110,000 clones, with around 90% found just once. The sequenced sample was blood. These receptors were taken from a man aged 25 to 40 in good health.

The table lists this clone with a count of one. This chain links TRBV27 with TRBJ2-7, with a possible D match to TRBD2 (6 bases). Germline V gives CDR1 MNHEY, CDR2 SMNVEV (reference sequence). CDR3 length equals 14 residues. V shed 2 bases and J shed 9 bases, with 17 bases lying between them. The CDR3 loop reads CASSLGGSYTGQYF. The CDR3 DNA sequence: TGTGCCAGCAGTTTAGGGGGGTCTTATACGGGGCAGTACTTC.

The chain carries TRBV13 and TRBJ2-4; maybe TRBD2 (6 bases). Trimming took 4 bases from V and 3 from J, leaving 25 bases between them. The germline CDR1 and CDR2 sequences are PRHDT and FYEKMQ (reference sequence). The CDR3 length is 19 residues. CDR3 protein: CASSYRDAWFASDKNIQYF. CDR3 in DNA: TGTGCCAGCAGCTACCGGGACGCCTGGTTCGCTAGCGACAAAAACATTCAGTACTTC.

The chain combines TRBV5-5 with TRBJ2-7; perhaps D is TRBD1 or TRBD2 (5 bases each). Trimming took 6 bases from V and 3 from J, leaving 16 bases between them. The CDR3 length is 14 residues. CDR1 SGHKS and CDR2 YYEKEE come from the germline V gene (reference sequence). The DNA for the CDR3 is TGTGCCAGCACCCCGAATCTGGGGGTCTACGAGCAGTACTTC. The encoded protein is CASTPNLGVYEQYF.

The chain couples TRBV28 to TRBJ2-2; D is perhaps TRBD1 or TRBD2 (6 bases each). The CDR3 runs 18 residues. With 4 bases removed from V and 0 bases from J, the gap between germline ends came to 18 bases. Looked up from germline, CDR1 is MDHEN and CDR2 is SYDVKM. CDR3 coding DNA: TGTGCCAGCAGTTCGCCACGATACAGGGACTCGAACACCGGGGAGCTGTTTTTT. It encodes CASSSPRYRDSNTGELFF.

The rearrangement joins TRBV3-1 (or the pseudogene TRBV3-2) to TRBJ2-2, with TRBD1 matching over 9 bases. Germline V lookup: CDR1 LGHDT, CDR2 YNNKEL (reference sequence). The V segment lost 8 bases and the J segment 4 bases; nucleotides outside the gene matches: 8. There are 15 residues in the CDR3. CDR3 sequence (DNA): TGTGCCAGCGGAAGGGGACAGGGCGGCACCGGGGAGCTGTTTTTT. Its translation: CASGRGQGGTGELFF.

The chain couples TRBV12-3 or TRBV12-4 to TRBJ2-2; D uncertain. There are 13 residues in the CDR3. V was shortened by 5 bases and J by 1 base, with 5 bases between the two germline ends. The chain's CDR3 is CASSGGNTGELFF. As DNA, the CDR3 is TGTGCCAGCAGTGGCGGGAACACCGGGGAGCTGTTTTTT.